Detailed here is one TCR beta chain. The target antigen is unknown. CDR3 length: 13 amino acids. In germline, CDR1 is KGHSH, CDR2 LQKENI. Trimming cost V 2 bases and J 3 bases, with 7 bases left between them. Assay used: immunoSEQ multiplex PCR; TCRdb lists only in-frame clones, some missing. The sample includes about 7,400 clones, 60% to 80% of them seen just once. The entry originates in a study of T cell repertoires in ileal Crohn's disease. Across the study: At surgery, 30% to 40% of patients smoked, with median disease duration 7.9 years. Biopsies of the neoterminal ileum at postoperative colonoscopy form M6 samples. Whole-study findings and limits: All patients with clonality above 26.8% had endoscopic recurrence.

Time point noted: neoterminal ileum biopsy at postoperative endoscopy, about 6 months after surgery. This chain links TRBV18 with TRBJ1-2; no definite D call. The clonotype was recovered from an adult with Crohn's disease. The sequencing sample was made of ileal tissue. CDR3 coding DNA: TGTGCCAGCTCACCAGGCCAGGACTATGGCTACACCTTC. Protein: CASSPGQDYGYTF.